This TCR beta chain appears in the sequencing data of a study of naive and memory T cell subsets. This CDR3 has 16 residues. The germline CDR1 and CDR2 sequences are SGHAT and FQNNGV. The V gene end was trimmed by 4 bases and the J gene end by 9 bases; junction bases not matched to a gene: 7. This clonotype is medium-sized. An equimolar mix of two oligonucleotides served as the beta constant-region primer for TRBC1 and TRBC2. Four rounds of PCR amplified the ligated cDNA using nested alpha and beta constant-region primers plus SP2. One entry per CDR3 protein results from TCRdb running MiXCR on the UMI-ligation and nested PCR reads. The sample has over 30,000 distinct CDR3 sequences, approximately 17% seen once; the top ten hold less than 3.5%.

The V call is TRBV11-2, the J call TRBJ1-6; TRBD1 agrees at 12 bases. The sequenced material came from effector memory CD4+ T cells from blood. Subset meaning: effector memory, CD45RA- CD27-. The sequence was obtained from a human donor in good health. CDR3 in amino acids: CASSSRGTGGGSPLHF. The CDR3 bases are TGTGCCAGCAGCTCAAGAGGGACAGGGGGCGGTTCACCCCTCCACTTT. The full variable domain, its missing parts supplied by reference TRBV11-2 and TRBJ1-6, is EAGVAQSPRYKIIEKRQSVAFWCNPISGHATLYWYQQILGQGPKLLIQFQNNGVVDDSQLPKDRFSAERLKGVDSTLKIQPAKLEDSAVYLCASSSRGTGGGSPLHFGNGTRLTVT.